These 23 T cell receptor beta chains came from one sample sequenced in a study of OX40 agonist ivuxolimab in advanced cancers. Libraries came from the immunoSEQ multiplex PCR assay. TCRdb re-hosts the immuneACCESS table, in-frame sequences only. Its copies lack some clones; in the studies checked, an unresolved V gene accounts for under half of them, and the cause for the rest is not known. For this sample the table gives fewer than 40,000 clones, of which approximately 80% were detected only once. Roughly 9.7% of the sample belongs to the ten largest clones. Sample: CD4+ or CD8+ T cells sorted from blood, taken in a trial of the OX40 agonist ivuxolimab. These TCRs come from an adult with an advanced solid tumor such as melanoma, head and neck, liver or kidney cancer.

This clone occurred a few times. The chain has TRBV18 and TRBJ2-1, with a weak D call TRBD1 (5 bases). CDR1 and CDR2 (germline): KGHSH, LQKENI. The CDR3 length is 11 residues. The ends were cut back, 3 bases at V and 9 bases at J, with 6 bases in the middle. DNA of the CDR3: TGTGCCAGCTCACCGACAGCTGAGCAGTTCTTC. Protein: CASSPTAEQFF.

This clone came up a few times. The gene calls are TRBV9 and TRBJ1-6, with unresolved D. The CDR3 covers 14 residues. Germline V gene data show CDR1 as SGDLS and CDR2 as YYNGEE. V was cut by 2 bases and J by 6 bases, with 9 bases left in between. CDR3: CASSVDTFNSPLHF. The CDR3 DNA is TGTGCCAGCAGCGTCGACACCTTTAATTCACCCCTCCACTTT.

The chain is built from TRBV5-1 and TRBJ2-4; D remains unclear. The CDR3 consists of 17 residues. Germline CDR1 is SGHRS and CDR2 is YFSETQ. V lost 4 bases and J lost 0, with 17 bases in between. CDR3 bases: TGCGCCAGCAGCAATCTGCCTTCCGTTCTAGCCAAAAACATTCAGTACTTC. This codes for CASSNLPSVLAKNIQYF.

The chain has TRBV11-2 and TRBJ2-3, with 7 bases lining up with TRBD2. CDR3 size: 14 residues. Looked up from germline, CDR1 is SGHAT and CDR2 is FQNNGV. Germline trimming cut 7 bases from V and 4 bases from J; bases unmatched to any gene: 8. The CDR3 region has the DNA TGTGCCAGCACCCCGGGACTAAAGGCAGATACGCAGTATTTT. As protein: CASTPGLKADTQYF.

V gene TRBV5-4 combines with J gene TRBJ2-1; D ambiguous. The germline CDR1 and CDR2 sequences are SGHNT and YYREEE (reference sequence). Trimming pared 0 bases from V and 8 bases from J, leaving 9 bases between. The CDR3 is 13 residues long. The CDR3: CASSLAPRDEQFF. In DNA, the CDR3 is TGTGCCAGCAGCTTGGCGCCTCGGGATGAGCAGTTCTTC. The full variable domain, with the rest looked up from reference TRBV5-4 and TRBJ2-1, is ETGVTQSPTHLIKTRGQQVTLRCSSQSGHNTVSWYQQALGQGPQFIFQYYREEENGRGNFPPRFSGLQFPNYSSELNVNALELDDSALYLCASSLAPRDEQFFGPGTRLTVL.

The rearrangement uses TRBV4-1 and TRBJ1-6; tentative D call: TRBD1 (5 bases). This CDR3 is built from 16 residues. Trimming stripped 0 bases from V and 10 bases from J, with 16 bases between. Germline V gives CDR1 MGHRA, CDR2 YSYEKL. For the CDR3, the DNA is TGCGCCAGCAGCCAAGAATCGGTGAGGGGTTACTCACCCCTCCACTTT. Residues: CASSQESVRGYSPLHF.

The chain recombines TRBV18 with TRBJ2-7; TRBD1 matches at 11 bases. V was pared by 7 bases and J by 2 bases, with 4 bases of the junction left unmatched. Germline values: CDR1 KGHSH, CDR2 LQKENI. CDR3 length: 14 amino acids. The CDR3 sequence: CASWPGQGAYEQYF. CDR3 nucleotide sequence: TGTGCCAGCTGGCCGGGACAGGGGGCCTACGAGCAGTACTTC. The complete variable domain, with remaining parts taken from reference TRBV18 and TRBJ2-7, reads NAGVMQNPRHLVRRRGQEARLRCSPMKGHSHVYWYRQLPEEGLKFMVYLQKENIIDESGMPKERFSAEFPKEGPSILRIQQVVRGDSAAYFCASWPGQGAYEQYFGPGTRLTVT.

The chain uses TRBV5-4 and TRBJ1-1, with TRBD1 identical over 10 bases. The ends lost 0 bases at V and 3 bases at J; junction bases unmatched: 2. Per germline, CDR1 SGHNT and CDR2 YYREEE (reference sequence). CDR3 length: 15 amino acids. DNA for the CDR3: TGTGCCAGCAGCTTGGTGGACAGGGGGGACACTGAAGCTTTCTTT. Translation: CASSLVDRGDTEAFF. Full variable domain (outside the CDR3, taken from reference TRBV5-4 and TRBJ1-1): ETGVTQSPTHLIKTRGQQVTLRCSSQSGHNTVSWYQQALGQGPQFIFQYYREEENGRGNFPPRFSGLQFPNYSSELNVNALELDDSALYLCASSLVDRGDTEAFFGQGTRLTVV.

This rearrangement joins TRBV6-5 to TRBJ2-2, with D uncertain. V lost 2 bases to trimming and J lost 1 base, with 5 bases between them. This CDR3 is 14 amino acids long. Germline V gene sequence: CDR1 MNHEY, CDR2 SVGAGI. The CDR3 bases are TGTGCCAGCAGTTACCCCAGGAACACCGGGGAGCTGTTTTTT. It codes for CASSYPRNTGELFF.

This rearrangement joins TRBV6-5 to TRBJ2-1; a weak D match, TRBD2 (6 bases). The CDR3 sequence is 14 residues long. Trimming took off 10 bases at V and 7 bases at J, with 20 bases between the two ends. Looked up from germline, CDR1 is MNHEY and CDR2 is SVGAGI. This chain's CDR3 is CATTVGRGRNEQFF. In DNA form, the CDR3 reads TGTGCCACCACGGTAGGACGGGGGAGGAATGAGCAGTTCTTC.

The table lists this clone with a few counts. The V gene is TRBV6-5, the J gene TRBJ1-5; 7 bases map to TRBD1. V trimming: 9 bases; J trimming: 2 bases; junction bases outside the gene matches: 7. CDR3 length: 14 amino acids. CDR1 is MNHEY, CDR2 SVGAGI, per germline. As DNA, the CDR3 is TGTGCCAGTCAGGGGGGGGATGGCAATCAGCCCCAGCATTTT. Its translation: CASQGGDGNQPQHF.

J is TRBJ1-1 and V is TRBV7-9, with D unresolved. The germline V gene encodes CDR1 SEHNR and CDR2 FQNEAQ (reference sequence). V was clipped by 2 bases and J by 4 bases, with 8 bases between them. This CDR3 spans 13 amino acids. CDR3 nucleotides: TGTGCCAGCAGCTTAATTTTGGGCACTGAAGCTTTCTTT. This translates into CASSLILGTEAFF.

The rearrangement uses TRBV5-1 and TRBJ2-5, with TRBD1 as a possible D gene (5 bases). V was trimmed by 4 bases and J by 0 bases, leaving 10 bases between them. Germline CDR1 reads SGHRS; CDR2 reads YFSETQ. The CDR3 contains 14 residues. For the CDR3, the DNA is TGCGCCAGCAGCCCTCGACAGTACCAAGAGACCCAGTACTTC. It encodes CASSPRQYQETQYF.

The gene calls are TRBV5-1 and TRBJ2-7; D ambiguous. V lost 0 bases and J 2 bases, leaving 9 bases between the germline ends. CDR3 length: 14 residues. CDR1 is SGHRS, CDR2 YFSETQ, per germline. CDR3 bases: TGCGCCAGCAGCTTGGAGGCACAACCCTACGAGCAGTACTTC. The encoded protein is CASSLEAQPYEQYF.

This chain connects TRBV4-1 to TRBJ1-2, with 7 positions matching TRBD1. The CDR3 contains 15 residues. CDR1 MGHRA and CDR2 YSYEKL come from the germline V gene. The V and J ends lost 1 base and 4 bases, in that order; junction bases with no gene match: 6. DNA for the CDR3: TGCGCCAGCAGCCAAGGGACAGGAGACCTCTATGGCTACACCTTC. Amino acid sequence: CASSQGTGDLYGYTF.

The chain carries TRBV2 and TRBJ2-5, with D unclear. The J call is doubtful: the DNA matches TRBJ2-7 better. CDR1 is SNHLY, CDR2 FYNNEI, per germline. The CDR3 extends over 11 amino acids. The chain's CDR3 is CASSDSYEQYF. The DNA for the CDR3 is TGTGCCAGCAGTGACAGTTACGAGCAGTACTTC.

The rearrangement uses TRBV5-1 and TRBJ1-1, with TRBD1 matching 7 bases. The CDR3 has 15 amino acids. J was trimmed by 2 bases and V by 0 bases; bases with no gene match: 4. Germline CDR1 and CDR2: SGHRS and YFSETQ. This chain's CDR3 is CASSLVAGGNTEAFF. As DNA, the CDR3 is TGCGCCAGCAGCTTGGTGGCAGGGGGAAACACTGAAGCTTTCTTT. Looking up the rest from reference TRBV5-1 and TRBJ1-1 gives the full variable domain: KAGVTQTPRYLIKTRGQQVTLSCSPISGHRSVSWYQQTPGQGLQFLFEYFSETQRNKGNFPGRFSGRQFSNSRSEMNVSTLELGDSALYLCASSLVAGGNTEAFFGQGTRLTVV.

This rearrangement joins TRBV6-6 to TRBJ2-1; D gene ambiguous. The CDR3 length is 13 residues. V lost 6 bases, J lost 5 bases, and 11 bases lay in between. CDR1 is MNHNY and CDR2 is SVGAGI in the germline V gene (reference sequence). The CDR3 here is CASRQPPDNEQFF. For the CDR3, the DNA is TGTGCCAGCAGACAACCACCCGACAATGAGCAGTTCTTC.

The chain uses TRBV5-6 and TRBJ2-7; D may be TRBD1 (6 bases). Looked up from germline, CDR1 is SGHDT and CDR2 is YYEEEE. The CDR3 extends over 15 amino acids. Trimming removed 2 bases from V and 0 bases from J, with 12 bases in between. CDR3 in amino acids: CASSLEQGYSYEQYF. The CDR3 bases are TGTGCCAGCAGCTTAGAACAGGGTTACTCCTACGAGCAGTACTTC.

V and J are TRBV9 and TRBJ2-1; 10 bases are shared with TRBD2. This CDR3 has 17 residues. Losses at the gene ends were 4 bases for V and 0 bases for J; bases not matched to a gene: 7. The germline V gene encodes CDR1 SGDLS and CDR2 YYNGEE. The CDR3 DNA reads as TGTGCCAGCAGCCCCTTAGCGGGGGGTTCCTCCTACAATGAGCAGTTCTTC. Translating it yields CASSPLAGGSSYNEQFF.

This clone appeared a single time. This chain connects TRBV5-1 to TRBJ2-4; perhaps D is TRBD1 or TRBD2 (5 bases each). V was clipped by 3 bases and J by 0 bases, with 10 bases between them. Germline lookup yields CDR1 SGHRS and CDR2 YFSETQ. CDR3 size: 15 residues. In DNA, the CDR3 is TGCGCCAGCAGCTCCGAGGGGCTAGCCAAAAACATTCAGTACTTC. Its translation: CASSSEGLAKNIQYF.

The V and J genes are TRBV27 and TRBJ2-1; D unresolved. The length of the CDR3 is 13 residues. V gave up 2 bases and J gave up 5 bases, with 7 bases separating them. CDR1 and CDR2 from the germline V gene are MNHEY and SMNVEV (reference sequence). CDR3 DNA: TGTGCCAGCAGTTTAACCCTCAACAATGAGCAGTTCTTC. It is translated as CASSLTLNNEQFF.

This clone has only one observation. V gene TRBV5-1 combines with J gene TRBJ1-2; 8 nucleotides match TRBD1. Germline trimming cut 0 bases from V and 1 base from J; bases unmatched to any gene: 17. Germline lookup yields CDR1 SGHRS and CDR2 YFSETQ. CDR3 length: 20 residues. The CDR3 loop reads CASSLAPLAAQGAFNYGYTF. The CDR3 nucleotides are TGCGCCAGCAGCTTGGCCCCTTTAGCTGCCCAGGGGGCTTTTAACTATGGCTACACCTTC.